This TCR beta chain came from a study of shared clonotypes between healthy human individuals. Whole-study findings and limits: Generation probabilities of non-shared clonotypes were lower (relative to those shared by all four donors). Naive subsets generally exceeded memory subsets in estimated richness.

The assay ran at deep level. Data came from immunoSEQ multiplex PCR; TCRdb stores just in-frame clones and leaves some out. The sample consists of 2,500,000 or so clones, about 90% of them appearing once. The germline CDR1 and CDR2 sequences are ENHRY and SYGVKD. The CDR3 sequence is 14 residues long. Trimming took 4 bases from V and 5 from J; bases not matched to a gene: 6. Memory CD4+ cells were the fraction left after CD45RA+ naive selection. In the case of this clone: Its antigen is unidentified.

The chain joins TRBV10-3 to TRBJ2-7; TRBD1 matches at 9 bases. This TCR came from a man in his late teens or twenties in good health. Some clones in this sample may be carry-over from other donors' samples. Sequencing was performed on naive CD4+ T cells from PBMCs. Subset meaning: CD45RA+ positively selected. The CDR3 reads CAISGRDRVDEQYF. In DNA, the CDR3 is TGTGCCATCAGTGGAAGGGACAGGGTCGACGAGCAGTACTTC.